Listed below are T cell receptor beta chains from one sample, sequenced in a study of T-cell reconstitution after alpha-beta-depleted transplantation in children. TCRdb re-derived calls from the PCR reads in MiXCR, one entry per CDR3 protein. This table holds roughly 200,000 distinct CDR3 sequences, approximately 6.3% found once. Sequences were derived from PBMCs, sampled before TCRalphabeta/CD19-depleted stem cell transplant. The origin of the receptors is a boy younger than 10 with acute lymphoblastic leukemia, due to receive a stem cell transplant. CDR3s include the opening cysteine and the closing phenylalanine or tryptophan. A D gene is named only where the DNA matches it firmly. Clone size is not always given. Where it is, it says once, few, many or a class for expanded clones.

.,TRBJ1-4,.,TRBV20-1,CSARRQADEKLFF,TGCAGTGCTAGAAGACAGGCCGATGAAAAACTGTTTTTT
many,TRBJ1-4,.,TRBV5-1,CASSLRRPDEKLFF,TGCGCCAGCAGCTTGAGGAGACCGGATGAAAAACTGTTTTTT
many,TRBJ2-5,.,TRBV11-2,CASSQTGIRLETQYF,TGTGCCAGCAGCCAAACAGGGATCCGATTGGAGACCCAGTACTTC
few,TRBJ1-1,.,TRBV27,CASSLSLLGTEAFF,TGTGCCAGCAGTTTGTCTTTATTGGGGACTGAAGCTTTCTTT
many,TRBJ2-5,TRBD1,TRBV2,CASSNQDREKYQETQYF,TGTGCCAGCAGTAACCAGGACAGGGAGAAGTACCAAGAGACCCAGTACTTC
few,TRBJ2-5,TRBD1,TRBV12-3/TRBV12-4,CASSRIGGGFLQETQYF,TGTGCCAGCAGTAGAATAGGGGGCGGCTTTCTCCAAGAGACCCAGTACTTC
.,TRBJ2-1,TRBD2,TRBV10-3,CAIREAGISYNEQFF,TGTGCCATCAGGGAAGCGGGAATTTCCTACAATGAGCAGTTCTTC
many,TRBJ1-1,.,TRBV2,CASSVTRDTEAFF,TGTGCCAGCAGTGTAACAAGGGACACTGAAGCTTTCTTT
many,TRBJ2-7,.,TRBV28,CASSFRGSGQYF,TGTGCCAGCAGTTTCCGGGGGAGCGGGCAGTACTTC
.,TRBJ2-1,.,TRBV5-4,CASSSLAYNEQFF,TGTGCCAGCAGCTCCCTCGCCTACAATGAGCAGTTCTTC
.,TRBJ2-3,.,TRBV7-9,CASSGEAGTDTQYF,TGTGCCAGCAGCGGGGAGGCGGGAACAGATACGCAGTATTTT
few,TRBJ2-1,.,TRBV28,CAIDGGGGAKSEQFF,TGTGCCATTGACGGGGGAGGGGGAGCTAAGAGTGAGCAGTTCTTC
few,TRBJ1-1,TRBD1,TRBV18,CASSPRQIGQGTEAFF,TGTGCCAGCTCACCACGTCAAATAGGACAGGGGACTGAAGCTTTCTTT
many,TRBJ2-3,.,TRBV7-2,CASSFPRASGTDTQYF,TGTGCCAGCAGCTTCCCTCGGGCTAGCGGCACAGATACGCAGTATTTT
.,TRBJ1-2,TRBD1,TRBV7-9,CASRPGQGIYGYTF,TGTGCCAGCAGGCCGGGACAGGGGATCTATGGCTACACCTTC
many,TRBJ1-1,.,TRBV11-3,CASSPRQSPNAEAFF,TGTGCCAGCAGCCCTAGACAGTCCCCGAACGCTGAAGCTTTCTTT
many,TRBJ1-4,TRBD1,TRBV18,CASSPTGDRGPEGNEKLFF,TGTGCCAGCTCACCGACGGGGGACAGGGGACCAGAGGGGAATGAAAAACTGTTTTTT
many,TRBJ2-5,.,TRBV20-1,CSAGGSEETQYF,TGCAGTGCAGGGGGGTCTGAAGAGACCCAGTACTTC
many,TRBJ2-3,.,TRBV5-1,CASSWNFQSTDTQYF,TGCGCCAGCAGTTGGAACTTCCAGAGCACAGATACGCAGTATTTT
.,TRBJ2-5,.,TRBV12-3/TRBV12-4,CASSFGTETQYF,TGTGCCAGCAGTTTTGGTACCGAGACCCAGTACTTC
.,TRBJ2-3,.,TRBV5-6,CASSLFGYRSTDTQYF,TGTGCCAGCAGCTTGTTTGGGTATCGGAGCACAGATACGCAGTATTTT
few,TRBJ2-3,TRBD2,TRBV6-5,CASRITSGGADTQYF,TGTGCCAGCAGGATTACTAGCGGGGGGGCAGATACGCAGTATTTT